The source of this T cell receptor (beta chain) is a study of cytomegalovirus exposure and HLA in healthy donors. Across the study: Genetic ancestry analysis placed 81% of the roughly 400 donors that were genotyped in the Caucasian-associated cluster.

Germline V gene sequence: CDR1 LGHNA, CDR2 YSLEER. This CDR3 has 17 residues. J lost 3 bases, V lost 0 bases, and 6 bases had no gene match. The primer mix had 60 Vbeta and 13 Jbeta primers. Generated by immunoSEQ multiplex PCR, the TCRdb table keeps only in-frame clones and is missing some. Its table records fewer than 150,000 clones. Sequenced input: PBMCs. This clonotype originated in a middle-aged man in good health and CMV-seronegative. The V gene is TRBV4-3, the J gene TRBJ2-3; 10 bases agree with TRBD2. The CDR3 sequence is CASSQEGIAGGTDTQYF. The CDR3 DNA reads TGCGCCAGCAGCCAAGAAGGCATAGCGGGGGGTACAGATACGCAGTATTTT.